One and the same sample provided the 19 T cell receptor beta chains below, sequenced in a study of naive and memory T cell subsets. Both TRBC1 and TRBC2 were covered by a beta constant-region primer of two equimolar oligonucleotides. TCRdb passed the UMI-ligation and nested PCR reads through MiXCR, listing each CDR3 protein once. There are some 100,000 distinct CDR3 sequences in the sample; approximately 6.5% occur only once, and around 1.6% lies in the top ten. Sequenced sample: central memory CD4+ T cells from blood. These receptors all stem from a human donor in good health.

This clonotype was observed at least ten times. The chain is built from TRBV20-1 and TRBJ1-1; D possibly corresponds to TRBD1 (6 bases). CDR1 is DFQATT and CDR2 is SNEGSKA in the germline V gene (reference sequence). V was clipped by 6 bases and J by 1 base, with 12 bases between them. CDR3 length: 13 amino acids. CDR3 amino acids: CSAFRGQNTEAFF. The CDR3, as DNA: TGCAGTGCCTTCAGGGGACAGAACACTGAAGCTTTCTTT.

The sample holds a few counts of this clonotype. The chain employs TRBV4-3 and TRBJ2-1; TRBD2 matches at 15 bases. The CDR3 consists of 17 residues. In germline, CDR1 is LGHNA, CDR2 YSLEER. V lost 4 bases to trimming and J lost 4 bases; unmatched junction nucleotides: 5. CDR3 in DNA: TGCGCCAGCAGCCCTTTCGGGACTAGCGGGGGGTACAATGAGCAGTTCTTC. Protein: CASSPFGTSGGYNEQFF.

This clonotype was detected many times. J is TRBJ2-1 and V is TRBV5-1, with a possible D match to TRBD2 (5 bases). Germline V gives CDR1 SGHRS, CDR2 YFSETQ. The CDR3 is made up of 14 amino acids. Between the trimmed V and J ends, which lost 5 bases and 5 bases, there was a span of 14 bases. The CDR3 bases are TGCGCCAGCAGGCCCGGCGAGCGGCACAATGAGCAGTTCTTC. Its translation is CASRPGERHNEQFF.

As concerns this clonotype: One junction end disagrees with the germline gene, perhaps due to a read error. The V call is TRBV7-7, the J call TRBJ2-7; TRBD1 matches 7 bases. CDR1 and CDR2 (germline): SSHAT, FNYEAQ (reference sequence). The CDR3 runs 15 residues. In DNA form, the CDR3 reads TGTGCTAGCAGCTTAGACAGGGCCATTGGCTACGAGCAGTACTTC. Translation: CASSLDRAIGYEQYF.

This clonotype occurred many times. In DNA, the CDR3 is TGTGCCAGCAGTCCCCGGGCACGAAACCATGAAAAACTGTTTTTT. It specifies CASSPRARNHEKLFF. This chain links TRBV28 with TRBJ1-4, with D unclear. CDR1 and CDR2 from the germline V gene are MDHEN and SYDVKM. This CDR3 is 15 amino acids long. Trimming took 5 bases from V and 6 from J, leaving 16 bases between them. The full variable domain, completed using reference TRBV28 and TRBJ1-4, is DVKVTQSSRYLVKRTGEKVFLECVQDMDHENMFWYRQDPGLGLRLIYFSYDVKMKEKGDIPEGYSVSREKKERFSLILESASTNQTSMYLCASSPRARNHEKLFFGSGTQLSVL.

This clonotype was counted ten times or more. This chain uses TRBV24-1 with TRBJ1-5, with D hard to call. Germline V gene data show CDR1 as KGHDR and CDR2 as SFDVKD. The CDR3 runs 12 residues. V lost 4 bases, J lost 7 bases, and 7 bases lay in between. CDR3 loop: CATSDGSQPQHF. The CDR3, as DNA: TGTGCCACCAGTGACGGGAGCCAGCCCCAGCATTTT.

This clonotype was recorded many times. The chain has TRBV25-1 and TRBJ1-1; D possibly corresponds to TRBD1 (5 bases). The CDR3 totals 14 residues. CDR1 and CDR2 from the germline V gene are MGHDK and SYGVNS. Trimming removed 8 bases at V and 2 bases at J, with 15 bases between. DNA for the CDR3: TGTGCCAGCCGACGAGCCGGGGGTAACACTGAAGCTTTCTTT. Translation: CASRRAGGNTEAFF.

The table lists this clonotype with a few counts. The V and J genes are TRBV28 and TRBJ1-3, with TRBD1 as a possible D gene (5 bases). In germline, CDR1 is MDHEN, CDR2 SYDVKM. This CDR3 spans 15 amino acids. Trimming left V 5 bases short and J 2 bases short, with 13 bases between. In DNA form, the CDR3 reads TGTGCCAGCAGTCCGGGAGGGACGGCTGGAAACACCATATATTTT. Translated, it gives CASSPGGTAGNTIYF.

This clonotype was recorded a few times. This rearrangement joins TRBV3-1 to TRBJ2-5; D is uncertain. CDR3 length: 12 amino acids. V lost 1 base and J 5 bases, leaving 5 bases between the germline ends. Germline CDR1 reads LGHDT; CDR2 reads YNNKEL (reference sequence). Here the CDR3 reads CASSQVMETQYF. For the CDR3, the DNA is TGTGCCAGCAGCCAAGTGATGGAGACCCAGTACTTC.

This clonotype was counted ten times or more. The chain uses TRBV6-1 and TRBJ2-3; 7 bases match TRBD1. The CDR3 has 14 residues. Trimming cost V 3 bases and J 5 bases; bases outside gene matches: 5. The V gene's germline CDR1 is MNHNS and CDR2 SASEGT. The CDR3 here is CASSEYRGKDTQYF. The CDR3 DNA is TGTGCCAGCAGTGAGTACAGGGGAAAAGATACGCAGTATTTT.

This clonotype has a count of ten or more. The CDR3 sequence: CASSYPVAPGESRRTQYF. The CDR3 nucleotides read TGTGCCAGCAGTTACCCCGTCGCTCCAGGAGAGTCTAGGCGTACGCAGTATTTT. This rearrangement joins TRBV28 to TRBJ2-3; the D is unclear. The germline gives CDR1 MDHEN, CDR2 SYDVKM. The CDR3 covers 18 residues. Trimming left V 4 bases short and J 8 bases short, with 28 bases between.

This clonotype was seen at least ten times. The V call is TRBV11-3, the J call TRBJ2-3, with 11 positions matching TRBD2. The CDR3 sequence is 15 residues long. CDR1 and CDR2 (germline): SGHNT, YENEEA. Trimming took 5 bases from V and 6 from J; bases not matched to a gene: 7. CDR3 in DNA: TGTGCCAGCAGCGCGCGGGGACTAGCGGTGGATACGCAGTATTTT. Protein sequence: CASSARGLAVDTQYF.

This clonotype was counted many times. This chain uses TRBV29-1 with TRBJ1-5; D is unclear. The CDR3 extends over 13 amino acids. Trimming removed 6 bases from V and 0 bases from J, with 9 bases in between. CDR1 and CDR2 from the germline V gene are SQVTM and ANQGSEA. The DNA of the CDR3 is TGCAGCGTGATAGAAAATAGCAATCAGCCCCAGCATTTT. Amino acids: CSVIENSNQPQHF.

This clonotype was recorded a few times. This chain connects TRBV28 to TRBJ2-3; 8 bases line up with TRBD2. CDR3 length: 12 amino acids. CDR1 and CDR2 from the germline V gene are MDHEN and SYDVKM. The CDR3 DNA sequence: TGTGTATCCGGGGGGGCTCCAGATACGCAGTATTTT. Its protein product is CVSGGAPDTQYF.

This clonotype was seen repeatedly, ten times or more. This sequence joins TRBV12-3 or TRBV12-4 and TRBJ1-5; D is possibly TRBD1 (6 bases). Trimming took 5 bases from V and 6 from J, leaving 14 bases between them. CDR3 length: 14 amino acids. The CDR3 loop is CASSGGGTLQPQHF. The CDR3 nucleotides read TGTGCCAGCAGTGGCGGGGGCACACTTCAGCCCCAGCATTTT.

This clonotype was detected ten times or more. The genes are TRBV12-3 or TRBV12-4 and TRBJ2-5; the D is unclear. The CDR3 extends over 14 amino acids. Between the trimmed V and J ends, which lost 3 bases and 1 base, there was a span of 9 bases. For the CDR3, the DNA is TGTGCCAGCAGTTTCGGCGGTCGCCAAGAGACCCAGTACTTC. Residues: CASSFGGRQETQYF.

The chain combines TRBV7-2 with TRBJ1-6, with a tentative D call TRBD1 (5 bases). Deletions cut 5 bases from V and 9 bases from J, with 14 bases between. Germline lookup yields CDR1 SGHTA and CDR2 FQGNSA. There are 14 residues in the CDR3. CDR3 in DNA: TGTGCCAGCAGCCAGGGTGGGTCTATTTCACCCCTCCACTTT. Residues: CASSQGGSISPLHF.

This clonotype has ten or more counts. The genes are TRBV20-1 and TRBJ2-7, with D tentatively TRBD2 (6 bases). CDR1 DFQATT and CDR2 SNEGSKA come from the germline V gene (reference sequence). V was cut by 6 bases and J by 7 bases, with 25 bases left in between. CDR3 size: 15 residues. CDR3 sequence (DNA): TGCAGTGCACCTGTGCGGGGCAGAGCTCGATCTGAGCAGTACTTC. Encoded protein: CSAPVRGRARSEQYF.

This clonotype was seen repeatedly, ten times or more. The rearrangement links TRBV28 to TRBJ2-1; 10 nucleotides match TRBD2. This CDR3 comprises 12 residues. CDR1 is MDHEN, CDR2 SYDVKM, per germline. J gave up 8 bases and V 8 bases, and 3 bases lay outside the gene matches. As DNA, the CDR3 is TGTGCCAGCGCTAGCGGGGGTTATGAGCAGTTCTTC. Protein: CASASGGYEQFF.